This T cell receptor beta chain comes out of a study of T-cell memory formation after mild COVID-19. In this sample, this clonotype turned up a few times. Its specificity is not known. 5'RACE primed from the constant segment yielded TCR alpha and TCR beta cDNA libraries bearing sample barcodes and UMIs. In TCRdb, the 5' RACE reads were re-called with MiXCR into one record per CDR3 protein. The table has roughly 50,000 distinct CDR3 sequences, more than 8% seen once. This CDR3 region has 14 residues. V was trimmed by 2 bases and J by 1 base, leaving 9 bases between them. Germline V CDR1 and CDR2: SGDLS, YYNGEE. Study outcomes and limitations: Pre-infection memory contained some responding clones, which suggested that cross-reactive memory had joined.

This sequence joins TRBV9 and TRBJ1-1; tentatively, D is TRBD1 (5 bases). The sequenced sample was PBMCs or a T cell subset sorted from them (not recorded which). The source is a young man who had mild COVID-19 (a few samples of this study predate the infection). Cell type and time point are not known. CDR3 in amino acids: CASSVGRENTEAFF. The CDR3 DNA is TGTGCCAGCAGCGTCGGCAGGGAGAACACTGAAGCTTTCTTT.